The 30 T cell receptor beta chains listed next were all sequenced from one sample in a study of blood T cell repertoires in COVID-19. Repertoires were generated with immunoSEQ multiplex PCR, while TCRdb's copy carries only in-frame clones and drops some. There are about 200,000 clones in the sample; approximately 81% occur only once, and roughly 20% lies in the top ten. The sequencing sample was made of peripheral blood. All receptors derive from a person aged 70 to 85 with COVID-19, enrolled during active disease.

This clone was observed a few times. The CDR3 nucleotides read TGTGCCAGTAGTCCCGACAGGGGGCTCTTCTATGGCTACACCTTC. Translation gives CASSPDRGLFYGYTF. The chain is built from TRBV19 and TRBJ1-2, with 10 nucleotides matching TRBD1. The CDR3 contains 15 residues. V was clipped by 5 bases and J by 4 bases; unmatched bases: 7. Germline V gives CDR1 LNHDA, CDR2 SQIVND (reference sequence).

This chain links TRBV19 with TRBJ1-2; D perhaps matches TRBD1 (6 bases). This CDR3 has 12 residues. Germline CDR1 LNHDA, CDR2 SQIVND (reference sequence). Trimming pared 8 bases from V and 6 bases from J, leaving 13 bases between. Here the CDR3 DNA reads TGTGCCAGTGGACAGTTGTGGGATGGCTACACCTTC. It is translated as CASGQLWDGYTF.

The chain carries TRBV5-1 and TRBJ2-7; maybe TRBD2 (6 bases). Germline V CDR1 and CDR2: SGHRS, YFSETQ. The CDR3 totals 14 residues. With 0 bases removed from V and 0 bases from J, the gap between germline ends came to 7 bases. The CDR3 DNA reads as TGCGCCAGCAGCTTGGCCGGGAGCTCCTACGAGCAGTACTTC. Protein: CASSLAGSSYEQYF.

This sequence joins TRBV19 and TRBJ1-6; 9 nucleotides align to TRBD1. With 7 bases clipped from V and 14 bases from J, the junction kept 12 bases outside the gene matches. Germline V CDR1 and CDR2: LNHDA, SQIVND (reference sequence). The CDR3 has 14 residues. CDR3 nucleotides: TGTGCCAGTACTCTAACAGGGGGCGCCGCGGCCCTCCACTTT. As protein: CASTLTGGAAALHF.

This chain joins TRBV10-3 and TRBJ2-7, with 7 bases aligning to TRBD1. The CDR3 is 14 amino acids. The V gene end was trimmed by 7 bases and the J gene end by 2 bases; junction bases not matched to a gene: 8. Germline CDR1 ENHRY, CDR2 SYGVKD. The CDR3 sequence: CAITRDSETYEQYF. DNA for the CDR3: TGTGCCATCACCCGGGACAGCGAAACCTACGAGCAGTACTTC.

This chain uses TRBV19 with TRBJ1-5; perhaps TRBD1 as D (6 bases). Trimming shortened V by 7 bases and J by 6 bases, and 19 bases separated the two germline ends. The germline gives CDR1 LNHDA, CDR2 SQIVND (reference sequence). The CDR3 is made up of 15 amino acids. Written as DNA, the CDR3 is TGTGCCAGTAACCCACAACAGGGTATGGGTCAGCCCCAGCATTTT. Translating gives CASNPQQGMGQPQHF.

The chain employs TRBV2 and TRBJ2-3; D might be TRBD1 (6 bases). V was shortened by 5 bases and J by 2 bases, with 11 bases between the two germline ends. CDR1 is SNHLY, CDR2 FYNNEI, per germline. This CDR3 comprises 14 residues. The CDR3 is CASSSQGATDTQYF. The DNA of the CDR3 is TGTGCCAGCAGTTCACAGGGCGCCACAGATACGCAGTATTTT.

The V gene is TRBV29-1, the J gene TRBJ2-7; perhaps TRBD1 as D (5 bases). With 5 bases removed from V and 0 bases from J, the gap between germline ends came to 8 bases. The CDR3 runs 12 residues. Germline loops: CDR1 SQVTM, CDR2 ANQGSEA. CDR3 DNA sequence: TGCAGCGTTTTGGACAACTCCTACGAGCAGTACTTC. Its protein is CSVLDNSYEQYF.

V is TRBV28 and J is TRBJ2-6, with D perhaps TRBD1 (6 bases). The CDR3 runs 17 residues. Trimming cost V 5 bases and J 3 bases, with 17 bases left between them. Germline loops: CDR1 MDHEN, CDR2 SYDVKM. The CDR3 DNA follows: TGTGCCAGCAGTACCTTGGTGGGGGCTCGTGGGGCCAACGTCCTGACTTTC. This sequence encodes CASSTLVGARGANVLTF.

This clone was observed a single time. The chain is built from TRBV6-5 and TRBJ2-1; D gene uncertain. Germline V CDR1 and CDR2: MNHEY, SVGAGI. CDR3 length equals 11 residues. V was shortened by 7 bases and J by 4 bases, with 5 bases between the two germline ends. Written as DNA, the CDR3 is TGTGCCAGCATCCAATACAATGAGCAGTTCTTC. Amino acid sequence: CASIQYNEQFF.

CDR3 nucleotide sequence: TGTGCCAGCAGTAAACAGGGGGCCGGCAATCAGCCCCAGCATTTT. It yields the protein CASSKQGAGNQPQHF. The chain links TRBV6-5 to TRBJ1-5, with 9 bases matching TRBD1. In germline, CDR1 is MNHEY, CDR2 SVGAGI. J lost 2 bases, V lost 5 bases, and 4 bases had no gene match. This CDR3 has 15 amino acids.

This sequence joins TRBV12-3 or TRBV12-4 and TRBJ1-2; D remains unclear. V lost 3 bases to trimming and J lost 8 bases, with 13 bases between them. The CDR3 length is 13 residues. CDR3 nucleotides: TGTGCCAGCAGTTTTTCCTTACGAGAAGGCTACACCTTC. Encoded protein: CASSFSLREGYTF.

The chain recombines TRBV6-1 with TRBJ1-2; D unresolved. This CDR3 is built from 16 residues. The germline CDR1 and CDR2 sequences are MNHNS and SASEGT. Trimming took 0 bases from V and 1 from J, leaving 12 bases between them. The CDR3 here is CASSEASRGGNYGYTF. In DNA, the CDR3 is TGTGCCAGCAGTGAAGCTTCTCGGGGTGGTAACTATGGCTACACCTTC.

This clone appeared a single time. The CDR3 protein is CASSATPGLTYEQYF. The CDR3 coding sequence is TGTGCCAGCAGCGCAACCCCGGGACTTACCTACGAGCAGTACTTC. This chain links TRBV7-8 with TRBJ2-7; D may be TRBD2 (6 bases). The CDR3 length is 15 residues. CDR1 and CDR2 from the germline V gene are SGHVS and FQNEAQ. Trimming removed 5 bases from V and 2 bases from J, with 16 bases in between.

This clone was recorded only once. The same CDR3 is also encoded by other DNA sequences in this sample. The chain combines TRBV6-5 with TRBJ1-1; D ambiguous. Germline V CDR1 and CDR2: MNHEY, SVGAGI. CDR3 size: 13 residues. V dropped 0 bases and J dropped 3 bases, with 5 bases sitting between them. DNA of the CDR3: TGTGCCAGCAGTTACTCGGCAGACACTGAAGCTTTCTTT. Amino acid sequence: CASSYSADTEAFF.

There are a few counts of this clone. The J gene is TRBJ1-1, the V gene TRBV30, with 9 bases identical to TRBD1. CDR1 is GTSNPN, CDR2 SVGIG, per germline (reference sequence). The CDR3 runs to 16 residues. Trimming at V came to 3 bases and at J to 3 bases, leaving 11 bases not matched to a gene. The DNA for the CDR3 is TGTGCCTGGAGCACCGGGACAGGGAGCGGGTACACTGAAGCTTTCTTT. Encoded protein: CAWSTGTGSGYTEAFF.

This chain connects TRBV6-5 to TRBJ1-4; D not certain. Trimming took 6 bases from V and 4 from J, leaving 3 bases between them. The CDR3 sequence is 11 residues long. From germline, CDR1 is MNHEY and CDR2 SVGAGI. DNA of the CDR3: TGTGCCAGCAGACTTAATGAAAAACTGTTTTTT. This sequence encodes CASRLNEKLFF.

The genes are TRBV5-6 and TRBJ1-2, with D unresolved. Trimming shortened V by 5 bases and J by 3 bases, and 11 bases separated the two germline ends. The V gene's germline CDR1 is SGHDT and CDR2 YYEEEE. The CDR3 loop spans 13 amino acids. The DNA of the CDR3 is TGTGCCAGCAGGGAAGGAGAGTACTATGGCTACACCTTC. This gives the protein CASREGEYYGYTF.

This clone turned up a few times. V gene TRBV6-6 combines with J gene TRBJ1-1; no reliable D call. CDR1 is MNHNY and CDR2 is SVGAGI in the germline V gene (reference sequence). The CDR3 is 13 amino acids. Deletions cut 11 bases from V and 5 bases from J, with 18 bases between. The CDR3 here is CAAKEALSTEAFF. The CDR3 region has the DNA TGTGCCGCCAAGGAGGCACTAAGTACTGAAGCTTTCTTT.

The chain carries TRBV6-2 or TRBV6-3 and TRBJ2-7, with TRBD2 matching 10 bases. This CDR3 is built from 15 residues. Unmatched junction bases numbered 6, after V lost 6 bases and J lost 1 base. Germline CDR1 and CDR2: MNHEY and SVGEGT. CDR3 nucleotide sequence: TGTGCCAGCAGACCTCTACTAGCGGGGTCCTACGAGCAGTACTTC. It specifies CASRPLLAGSYEQYF.

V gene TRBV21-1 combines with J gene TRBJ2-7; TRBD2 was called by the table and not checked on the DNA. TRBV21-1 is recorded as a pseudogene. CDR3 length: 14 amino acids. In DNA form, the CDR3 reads TGTGCCAGCAGCAATTCTTTTCCCTGCTACGAGCAGTACTTC. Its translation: CASSNSFPCYEQYF.

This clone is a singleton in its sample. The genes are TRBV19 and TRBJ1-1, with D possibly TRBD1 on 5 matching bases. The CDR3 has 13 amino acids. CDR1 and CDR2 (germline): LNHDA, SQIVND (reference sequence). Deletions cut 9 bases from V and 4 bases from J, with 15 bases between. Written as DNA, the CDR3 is TGTGCCAGCACTACAGCCGGGGGCACTGAAGCTTTCTTT. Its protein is CASTTAGGTEAFF.

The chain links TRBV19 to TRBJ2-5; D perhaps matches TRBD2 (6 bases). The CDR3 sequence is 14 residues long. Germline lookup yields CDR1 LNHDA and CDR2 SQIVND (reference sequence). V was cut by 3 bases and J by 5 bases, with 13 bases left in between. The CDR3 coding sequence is TGTGCCAGTAGTATGGGACTGTTTTGGGAGACCCAGTACTTC. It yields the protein CASSMGLFWETQYF.

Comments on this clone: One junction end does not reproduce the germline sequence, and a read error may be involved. The CDR3 sequence: CASSLAVGSQAFF. The CDR3, as DNA: TGTGCCAGCAGCCTAGCTGTGGGGAGCCAAGCTTTCTTT. V usage is TRBV7-2 and J usage is TRBJ1-1, with D unresolved. The CDR3 is 13 residues long. Germline assignment: CDR1 SGHTA and CDR2 FQGNSA.

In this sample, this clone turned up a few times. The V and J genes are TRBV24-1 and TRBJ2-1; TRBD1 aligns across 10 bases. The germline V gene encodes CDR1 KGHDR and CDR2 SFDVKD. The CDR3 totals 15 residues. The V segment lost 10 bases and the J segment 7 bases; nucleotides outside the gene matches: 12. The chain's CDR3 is CATMTTPGQGNEQFF. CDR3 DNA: TGTGCCACTATGACAACCCCGGGACAGGGGAATGAGCAGTTCTTC.

The CDR3 coding sequence is TGTGCCTGGAAGGGCCAGGGGGAGGCTGGGGCCAACGTCCTGACTTTC. Translated, it gives CAWKGQGEAGANVLTF. The chain joins TRBV30 to TRBJ2-6; D possibly corresponds to TRBD1 (7 bases). The germline gives CDR1 GTSNPN, CDR2 SVGIG (reference sequence). CDR3 length: 16 residues. Trimming took off 4 bases at V and 2 bases at J, with 15 bases between the two ends.

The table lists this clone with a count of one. Written as DNA, the CDR3 is TGTGCCAGCAGTTTAGCAACAGGGGGGCTGATTGAAAAACTGTTTTTT. Residues: CASSLATGGLIEKLFF. The V gene is TRBV28, the J gene TRBJ1-4, with 8 bases that match TRBD1. The CDR3 totals 16 residues. CDR1 is MDHEN, CDR2 SYDVKM, per germline. V trimming: 2 bases; J trimming: 7 bases; junction bases outside the gene matches: 9.

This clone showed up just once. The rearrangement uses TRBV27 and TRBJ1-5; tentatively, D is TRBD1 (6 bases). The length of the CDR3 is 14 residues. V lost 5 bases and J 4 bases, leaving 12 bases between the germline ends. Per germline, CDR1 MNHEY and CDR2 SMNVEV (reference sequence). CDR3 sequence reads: CASSIRQGNQPQHF. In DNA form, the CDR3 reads TGTGCCAGCAGTATACGTCAGGGGAATCAGCCCCAGCATTTT.

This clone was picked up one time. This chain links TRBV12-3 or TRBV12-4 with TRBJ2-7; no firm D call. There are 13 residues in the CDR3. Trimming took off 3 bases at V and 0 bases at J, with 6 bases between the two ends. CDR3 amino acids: CASSLAPSYEQYF. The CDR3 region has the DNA TGTGCCAGCAGTTTGGCCCCCTCCTACGAGCAGTACTTC.

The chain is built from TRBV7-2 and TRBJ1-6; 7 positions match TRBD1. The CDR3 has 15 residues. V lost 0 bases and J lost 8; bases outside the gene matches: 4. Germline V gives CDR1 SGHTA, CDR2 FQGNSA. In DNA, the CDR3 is TGTGCCAGCAGCTTAGCAGTGGGACAGCATTCACCCCTCCACTTT. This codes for CASSLAVGQHSPLHF. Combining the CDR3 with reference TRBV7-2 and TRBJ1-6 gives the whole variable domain GAGVSQSPSNKVTEKGKDVELRCDPISGHTALYWYRQSLGQGLEFLIYFQGNSAPDKSGLPSDRFSAERTGGSVSTLTIQRTQQEDSAVYLCASSLAVGQHSPLHFGNGTRLTVT.